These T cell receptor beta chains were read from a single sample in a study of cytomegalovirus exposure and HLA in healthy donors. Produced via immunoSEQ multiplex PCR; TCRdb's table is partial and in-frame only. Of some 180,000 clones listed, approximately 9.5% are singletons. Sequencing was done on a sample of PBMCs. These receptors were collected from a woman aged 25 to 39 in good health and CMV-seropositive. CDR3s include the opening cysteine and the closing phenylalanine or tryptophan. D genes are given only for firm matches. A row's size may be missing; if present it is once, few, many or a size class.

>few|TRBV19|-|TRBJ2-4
TGTGCCAGTAGCCACAGGGCGAACATTCAGTACTTC
CASSHRANIQYF
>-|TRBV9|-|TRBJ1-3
TGTGCCAGCAGCGTAGATATGGGAAACACCATATATTTT
CASSVDMGNTIYF
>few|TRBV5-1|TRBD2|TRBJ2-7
TGCGCCAGCAGCGAAGGGACTAGCGGGAGGGCACAGTACTTC
CASSEGTSGRAQYF
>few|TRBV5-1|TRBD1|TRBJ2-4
TGCGCCAGCAGCTGGGGCGGGACAGGGGCGAACATTCAGTACTTC
CASSWGGTGANIQYF
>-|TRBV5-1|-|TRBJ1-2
TGCGCCAGCAGCTTGGATGACAGCCTCTATGGCTACACCTTC
CASSLDDSLYGYTF
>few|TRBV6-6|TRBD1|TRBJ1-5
TGTGCCAGCAGTTACTGGGGGACAGGGAGCAATCAGCCCCAGCATTTT
CASSYWGTGSNQPQHF
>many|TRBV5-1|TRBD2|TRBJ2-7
TGCGCCAGCAGTCCTACCGGGACTAGATACTACGAGCAGTACTTC
CASSPTGTRYYEQYF
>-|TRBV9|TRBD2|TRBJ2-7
TGTGCCAGCAGCGTAGATCTGACTAGCGGAACCGAGCAGTACTTC
CASSVDLTSGTEQYF
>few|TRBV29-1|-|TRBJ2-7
TGCAGCGTTAGTAGCGAGACAGGAGCCTACGAGCAGTACTTC
CSVSSETGAYEQYF
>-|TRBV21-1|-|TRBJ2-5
TGTGCCAGCAGCAATTATCCGGGTGGGGAGACCCAGTACTTC
CASSNYPGGETQYF
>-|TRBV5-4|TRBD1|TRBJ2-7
TGTGCCAGCAGCTTGGGCCCGGGACAGGGGACCTACGAGCAGTACTTC
CASSLGPGQGTYEQYF
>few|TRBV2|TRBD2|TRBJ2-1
TGTGCCGGGGAAAGCGGGACCCACTACAATGAGCAGTTCTTC
CAGESGTHYNEQFF
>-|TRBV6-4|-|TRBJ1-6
TGTGCCAGCAGTGAATCACGGCGGCGAGAATCACCCCTCCACTTT
CASSESRRRESPLHF
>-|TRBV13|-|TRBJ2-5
TGTGCCAGCAGCCCCGGGCGGGAAGAGACCCAGTACTTC
CASSPGREETQYF
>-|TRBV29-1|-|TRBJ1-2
TGCAGCGTTGAAGGGGGGGGGCTTGACTATGGCTACACCTTC
CSVEGGGLDYGYTF
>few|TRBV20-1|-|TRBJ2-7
TGCAGTGCTGGCCGAAGCTACGAGCAGTACTTC
CSAGRSYEQYF
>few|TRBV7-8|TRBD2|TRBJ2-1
TGTGCCAGCAGCGGCGGACTAGCGGGAGTAAATGAGCAGTTCTTC
CASSGGLAGVNEQFF
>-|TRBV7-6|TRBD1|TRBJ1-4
TGTGCCAGCAGCCCGCGGGGACAGAGGAATGAAAAACTGTTTTTT
CASSPRGQRNEKLFF
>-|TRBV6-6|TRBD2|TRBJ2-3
TGTGCCAGCAGTTACGGGGCGGGAGTGAGCACAGATACGCAGTATTTT
CASSYGAGVSTDTQYF
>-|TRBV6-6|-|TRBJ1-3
TGTGCCAGCAGCCCACTTCGGGTCCCTGGAAACACCATATATTTT
CASSPLRVPGNTIYF
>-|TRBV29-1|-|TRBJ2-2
TGCAGCGTTGACTCTAACACCGGGGAGCTGTTTTTT
CSVDSNTGELFF
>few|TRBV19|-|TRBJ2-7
TGTGCCAGTAGTATAGGTAGCCGGGAGCTATACTACGAGCAGTACTTC
CASSIGSRELYYEQYF